This TCR beta chain was documented in a study of cytomegalovirus exposure and HLA in healthy donors (dated by TCRdb to 2016 to 2017). General notes on the study: In an earlier analysis of 550 to 750 of the donors, 276 Gb of sequence data and approximately 100 million unique TCR beta sequences from about 190 million T cells were reported. Approximately 310 gigabases of sequencing data and tens of millions of unique TCR sequences were included in an early release covering 550 to 650 HLA-typed donors. Among the approximately 400 genotyped donors, around 81% belonged to the genetic ancestry cluster associated with self-reported Caucasian donors. The study was designed to test whether signatures of past pathogen exposure could be identified by cataloging public T cell receptors. The study used immunosequencing to profile the T cell repertoires of several hundred subjects and linked those repertoires to cytomegalovirus serostatus. Besides the first cohort of approximately 670 subjects, a separate validation cohort made up of 95 to 150 different subjects was used. High-throughput TCR immunosequencing, statistical association of individual TCRs with disease status, and machine learning were combined to predict cytomegalovirus infection status. A later analysis re-examined previously published TCR beta repertoires from 500 to 700 donors and added high-resolution HLA genotyping to investigate patterns of TCR occurrence. Rather than using new phenotypic data, the later analysis identified candidate immune exposures from TCR beta sequences and from how often those sequences occurred across donors. An earlier analysis of several hundred of the donors applied high-throughput TCR beta sequencing to assess whether each TCR beta V gene segment acted as functional or pseudogenic. Donor age, sex, ethnicity and CMV serostatus were collected together with the repertoire data. A later genetic analysis took genome-wide SNP genotypes for about three fifths of the roughly 700 donors and used that subset as a discovery cohort. All discovery cohort repertoires had been generated using a single sequencing platform. HLA typing included class I and class II loci at four-digit resolution. The number of typed donors differed by locus: 629-630 for A, B, C, DRB1 and DQB1; approximately 520 for DQA1; around 580 for DPA1; and 450 to 480 for DPB1. Five DR-DQ haplotypes were treated as single units for association and clustering because of strong linkage in the cohort. Among several hundred genotyped donors of the cohort, an average of roughly 230,000 unique TCR beta nucleotide sequences was sequenced per donor, of which 15% to 20% were non-productive. The study at large found these results: In vitro tests confirmed that a few of the cytomegalovirus-associated TCR beta chains recognize cytomegalovirus antigens. A later analysis found that HLA-associated TCR beta chains were more clonally expanded and had lower generation probabilities than equally common non-associated chains. In a later analysis, several top co-occurrence clusters were reported to appear linked to parvovirus B19, influenza, CMV and Epstein-Barr virus. Only TCR beta chains were sequenced in this cohort, and the absence of alpha or paired-chain data limited detectable features. Because some donors lacked HLA typing at each locus, the association tests relied only on the typed subset. The sequencing pipeline was judged likely to have produced a cluster of highly shared sequence variants as a technical artifact. A further reported finding was that TCR beta sequences accurately predicted the HLA-A and HLA-B alleles for most subjects in the first cohort. In the study, approximately 160 TCR beta chains were listed as associated with cytomegalovirus. In a later genetic analysis, a missense DCLRE1C variant was associated with V-gene and J-gene trimming of TCR beta chains, and the association was replicated in an independent cohort. Cytomegalovirus status was reported to be diagnosed by the classifier with high specificity and sensitivity in both the original and validation cohorts. At a false discovery rate of 0.05, a later analysis linked fewer than 20,000 TCR beta sequences to specific HLA alleles. The presence/absence analyses assumed that sequencing depth was roughly uniform across donors, and that assumption may not be true. In a later analysis, TCR association rates were found to vary across HLA loci, with the most associated TCRs seen for DRB1 alleles and the fewest for HLA-C alleles. According to a later analysis, most CMV-associated TCR beta chains appeared to be HLA-restricted, and the HLA associations seemed to be driven largely by CMV exposure. Most TCR sequences were seen in very few donors, while some public TCRs were found in many individuals. The authors suggested that the approach could potentially be extended to other disease states and immunological phenotypes. CMV serostatus was the only immune exposure information available for the cohort. The earlier analysis of approximately 560 of the donors excluded about 16 rarely observed V segments, including chromosome 9 orphons, because counts were too low. When HLA alleles, especially DR and DQ, strongly co-occurred, attributing TCR associations to individual alleles was difficult. In a later genetic analysis, fewer N-insertions in productive TCRs were reported among donors in an Asian-associated ancestry cluster than the roughly 670-donor mean. Linkage disequilibrium might explain the correlated functional status among segregating V segments, but an unknown experimental factor could not be ruled out. The 87-base-pair reads could not distinguish some IMGT-functional V segments, including TRBV6-2 and TRBV6-3, so those segments were excluded. In an earlier analysis of under 600 of the donors, most TCR beta V segments were observed in productive rearrangements about 87% or about 30% of the time, broadly matching IMGT annotations.

The library was built by means of the immunoSEQ multiplex PCR assay. A mixture of 60 forward primers for TCR Vbeta segments and 13 reverse primers for TCR Jbeta segments was used in the multiplex PCR. The CDR3 region of rearranged TCR beta genes was amplified from genomic DNA by a multiplex PCR assay. The Illumina HiSeq System was used to sequence the amplified TCR beta libraries as 87-base-pair reads. Per the source publication's procedure: A later analysis counted around 72 million unique TCR beta chains across the 700 or so repertoires, and roughly 10 million of these chains were shared by at least two donors. Raw reads were error-corrected and collapsed into unique sequences with a nearest-neighbor algorithm that merged closely related sequences to remove PCR and sequencing errors. V, D and J gene segments were assigned by aligning CDR3 sequences to IMGT reference sequences. For a sequence to be retained, a match of at least six nucleotides was required to both a V gene segment and a J gene segment. A rearrangement counted as productive if the CDR3 had no stop codons and remained in frame with V and J, and every other rearrangement counted as non-productive. CDR3 was defined according to IMGT convention as the region running from the second conserved V-encoded cysteine to the conserved J-encoded phenylalanine. In an earlier analysis of roughly 610 of the donors, sequences lacking an unambiguous match to a single V gene segment were excluded. In an earlier analysis of approximately 550 of the donors, V segments were called functional above 56.7% productive rearrangements and were called segregating when the between-donor standard deviation exceeded 5%. To diagnose cytomegalovirus status from the catalog of TCR beta chain sequences, a statistical classification framework was built. A later analysis assigned V and J genes by comparing TCR nucleotide sequences with IMGT/GENE-DB human TR gene sequences. The TCRdist pipeline was used in a later analysis to assign CDR3 sequences and most-parsimonious VDJ recombination scenarios. A later analysis defined each TCR beta chain by its CDR3 amino acid sequence plus V-gene family, and excluded reads lacking a unique V-gene family. A later analysis removed several hundred highly shared, low-generation-probability nucleotide sequences to deal with suspected cross-contamination and a sequencing artifact. For each public chain, a later analysis derived a clonal expansion index from normalized ranks of inferred template counts within each repertoire. In a later analysis, generation probabilities were computed using a VDJ recombination model fitted to out-of-frame rearrangements, and the results were checked against IGoR. In a later analysis, TCR-TCR, TCR-HLA and TCR-CMV co-occurrence was scored with hypergeometric tests, and a repertoire-size bias correction was applied to TCR pairs. A later analysis estimated false discovery rates by permuting HLA or CMV assignments 20 times. In a later analysis, co-occurring TCRs were grouped using DBSCAN, with TCRdist sequence similarity added in when clustering inside HLA-allele-positive subsets. Co-occurrence clustering excluded repertoires with fewer than 30,000 or more than 120,000 public chains, plus five with anomalous nucleotide sharing. TCRdb took over this immuneACCESS table, retaining in-frame rearrangements with V and J assigned. Such tables are incomplete; in checked studies, under half of the missing clones stem from an unresolved V gene, and the remainder is unexplained. D and trimming come from the DNA, and the V and J calls and clone size come from that table. In this sample the table shows around 68,000 clones, 68% of which occur a single time. Approximately 11% of the sample is held by the ten biggest clonotypes.

The cohort comprised several hundred healthy bone marrow donors. At the time of sampling, every cohort member was nominally healthy, though immune exposures that went unrecorded were likely present. The donor tested CMV seronegative and was one of the 352 seronegative cohort members. A peripheral blood sample was collected from each donor, and TCR beta sequencing was performed on peripheral blood mononuclear cells. The Qiagen DNeasy Blood Extraction Kit was used to extract genomic DNA from the blood cell samples. Comments on this clone: Its target antigen remains unknown. Base qualities are not at hand, and no much larger clone is one base apart.

V gives up 6 bases and J gives up 16 bases, and the segment between their germline ends measures 16 bases. The CDR3 spans 11 residues, from the cysteine through the phenylalanine. Only the CDR3 region is kept as DNA, spanning 33 bases read in frame from base 1. Via the germline V gene (reference sequence), CDR1 is DFQATT and CDR2 SNEGSKA. The sequence is built from TRBV20-1 and TRBJ1-6; the D gene lacks a confident call. This sequence originates from a woman between 25 and 40 years old in good health and CMV-seronegative. Sequencing was performed on PBMCs. Here is the DNA: TGCAGTGCCACCCCACGTGACTCGCTCCACTTT. This translates into CSATPRDSLHF.